This T cell receptor beta chain derives from a study of blood T cell repertoires in COVID-19. In the study overall: Sources were T cells, B-cell-depleted T cells, or PBMCs; the material itself was cDNA or gDNA.

CDR1 and CDR2 (germline): MGHDK, SYGVNS. The CDR3 consists of 15 residues. V trimming: 1 base; J trimming: 8 bases; junction bases outside the gene matches: 9. The authors' processing: For nucleated cells, counts were estimated from reference gene primer amplification. The repertoire was sequenced with immunoSEQ multiplex PCR; TCRdb's copy has only in-frame clones and lacks some. The V and J calls and clone size come from that table; D and trimming were worked out from the DNA. The data contain some 250,000 clones, around 90% of them seen just once; the ten biggest clones take up just under 0.8%. The receptor was derived from a woman younger than 45 with acute or convalescent COVID-19. The sequenced material came from peripheral blood. This sequence joins TRBV25-1 and TRBJ1-2; TRBD1 agrees at 8 bases. In nucleotides, the CDR3 is TGTGCCAGCAGTGAATGGGCAGGGGGCGGAAACGGCTACACCTTC. Its translation: CASSEWAGGGNGYTF.